This TCR beta chain was recovered during a study of shared clonotypes between healthy human individuals. Findings and caveats of the study: Specimens sampled were limited to blood, with tissue repertoires likely differing.

Of note for this clone: Its antigen is not known.

TCRdb keeps only in-frame clones here, not all; method: immunoSEQ multiplex PCR. Found here are fewer than 850,000 clones, approximately 96% of them singletons; the top ten hold about 0.25%. Naive-designated CD8 cells lacked CD45RO, were positively enriched for CCR7, and omitted terminally differentiated effector memory CD45RA+ cells. Germline CDR1 and CDR2: SGHKS and YYEKEE (reference sequence). The CDR3 runs 14 residues. The trim removed 5 bases at V and 3 bases at J, leaving 7 bases unmatched. Sequencing used naive CD8+ T cells sorted from blood. The gene calls are TRBV5-5 and TRBJ2-7; 8 positions match TRBD1. The receptor was derived from a man aged 30 to 45 in good health. CDR3: CASRLTGAGYEQYF. As DNA, the CDR3 is TGTGCCAGCAGATTGACAGGGGCTGGCTACGAGCAGTACTTC.